This T cell receptor beta chain was documented in a study of CD8 T cells in ankylosing spondylitis. Study-wide findings and caveats: What seemed typical of ankylosing spondylitis blood was a TCR beta motif built from roughly eight highly homologous variants. A CD8+ phenotype characterized the disease-linked clones, which were relatively rare in peripheral blood.

Generation of TCR beta libraries employed quantitative 5'-RACE incorporating molecular barcodes. TCRdb ran MiXCR on the 5' RACE reads and lists one entry per CDR3 protein. The top ten clones hold roughly a third of a sample with some 270,000 distinct CDR3 sequences, 15% to 20% of them seen once. Per germline, CDR1 SGHRS and CDR2 YFSETQ. The ends were cut back, 0 bases at V and 4 bases at J, with 8 bases in the middle. There are 13 residues in the CDR3. In the case of this clonotype: The antigen remains unidentified.

This TCR came from a male donor with ankylosing spondylitis or in good health (not recorded which). The chain carries TRBV5-1 and TRBJ2-7; no clear D gene. Sequencing was carried out using blood, either unsorted or a sorted T cell fraction (not recorded which). CDR3 in DNA: TGCGCCAGCAGCTTGGAGGGATTTTACGAGCAGTACTTC. It is translated as CASSLEGFYEQYF.